A single sample is the source of the 7 T cell receptor beta chains below, sequenced in a study of Tregs in tolerant kidney transplant recipients. This table comes from immunoSEQ multiplex PCR, and its TCRdb copy is limited to in-frame clones, with some not included. The sample contains fewer than 20,000 clones, 82% of which appear only once. Sequencing was done on a sample of Tregs from blood. These receptors were collected from a human donor in good health.

The rearrangement links TRBV4-1 to TRBJ1-1; possible D gene TRBD1, 5 bases. Germline CDR1 is MGHRA and CDR2 is YSYEKL. The CDR3 extends over 15 amino acids. V was cut by 5 bases and J by 0 bases, with 13 bases left in between. The CDR3: CASSISMTVNTEAFF. The CDR3 DNA sequence: TGCGCCAGCAGCATCAGCATGACAGTGAACACTGAAGCTTTCTTT.

The V call is TRBV29-1, the J call TRBJ1-2; D not certain. V dropped 4 bases and J dropped 2 bases, with 11 bases sitting between them. The CDR3 is 13 amino acids. Per germline, CDR1 SQVTM and CDR2 ANQGSEA. The CDR3 reads CSVGQRRNYGYTF. The CDR3, as DNA: TGCAGCGTTGGCCAGCGGCGGAACTATGGCTACACCTTC.

The genes are TRBV5-1 and TRBJ2-2; D not certain. The CDR3 covers 14 residues. The V end lost 0 bases, the J end lost 5 bases, and 8 bases lay between the germline ends. The germline V gene has CDR1 SGHRS and CDR2 YFSETQ. The CDR3 protein is CASSLDTTTGELFF. The CDR3 DNA is TGCGCCAGCAGCTTGGACACTACTACCGGGGAGCTGTTTTTT.

V gene TRBV7-9 combines with J gene TRBJ1-3, with D maybe TRBD1 (6 bases). V shed 5 bases and J shed 3 bases, with 17 bases lying between them. CDR1 is SEHNR, CDR2 FQNEAQ, per germline (reference sequence). The CDR3 is 16 residues long. The CDR3, as DNA: TGTGCCAGCAGCCCAGCCCGTTTAGGGGGTGGAAACACCATATATTTT. Encoded protein: CASSPARLGGGNTIYF.

This clone has a single count. The chain joins TRBV19 to TRBJ1-5; D ambiguous. Trimming shortened V by 5 bases and J by 9 bases, and 20 bases separated the two germline ends. Germline V gene data show CDR1 as LNHDA and CDR2 as SQIVND (reference sequence). The CDR3 spans 15 residues. CDR3 protein: CASSGRGDPHPPQHF. DNA of the CDR3: TGTGCCAGTAGTGGCCGAGGAGACCCTCATCCGCCCCAGCATTTT.

The rearrangement links TRBV6-5 to TRBJ1-6; D possibly corresponds to TRBD1 (6 bases). The germline V and J ends were trimmed by 5 bases and 8 bases, with 16 bases remaining between them. CDR1 and CDR2 (germline): MNHEY, SVGAGI. CDR3 length: 15 amino acids. Here the CDR3 DNA reads TGTGCCAGCAGTGACTTACAGGGAATTGATTCACCCCTCCACTTT. Translated, it gives CASSDLQGIDSPLHF.

Regarding this clone: One end of the junction varies from germline; a read error may be responsible. V and J are TRBV4-1 and TRBJ2-3; 10 nucleotides match TRBD2. Germline V CDR1 and CDR2: MGHRA, YSYEKL. The CDR3 is made up of 16 amino acids. CDR3 in DNA: TGCGCCAGCAGCCAGGGGGTGGGGTTTACTAGCGGGACCTATTCATTT. Its translation: CASSQGVGFTSGTYSF.